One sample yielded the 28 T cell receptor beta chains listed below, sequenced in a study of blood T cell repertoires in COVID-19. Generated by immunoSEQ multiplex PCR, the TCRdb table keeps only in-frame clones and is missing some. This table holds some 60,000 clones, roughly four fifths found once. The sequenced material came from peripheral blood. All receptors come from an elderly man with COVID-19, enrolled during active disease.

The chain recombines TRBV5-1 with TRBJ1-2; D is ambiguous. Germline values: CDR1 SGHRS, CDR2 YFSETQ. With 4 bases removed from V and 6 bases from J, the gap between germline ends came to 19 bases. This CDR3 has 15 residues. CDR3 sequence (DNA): TGCGCCAGCAGCCCCTCCATGGGAGGGTTCGATGGCTACACCTTC. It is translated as CASSPSMGGFDGYTF.

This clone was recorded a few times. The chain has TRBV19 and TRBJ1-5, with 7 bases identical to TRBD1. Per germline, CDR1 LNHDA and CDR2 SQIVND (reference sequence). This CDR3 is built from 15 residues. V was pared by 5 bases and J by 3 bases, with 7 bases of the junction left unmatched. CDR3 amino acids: CASSDRQGVNQPQHF. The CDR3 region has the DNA TGTGCCAGTAGTGACCGACAGGGCGTCAATCAGCCCCAGCATTTT.

CDR3: CASSLGHSQETQYF. Written as DNA, the CDR3 is TGTGCCAGCAGCTTAGGACACTCGCAAGAGACCCAGTACTTC. The chain joins TRBV5-6 to TRBJ2-5; D might be TRBD1 (5 bases). V dropped 2 bases and J dropped 2 bases, with 10 bases sitting between them. Germline CDR1 and CDR2: SGHDT and YYEEEE. The CDR3 is 14 amino acids.

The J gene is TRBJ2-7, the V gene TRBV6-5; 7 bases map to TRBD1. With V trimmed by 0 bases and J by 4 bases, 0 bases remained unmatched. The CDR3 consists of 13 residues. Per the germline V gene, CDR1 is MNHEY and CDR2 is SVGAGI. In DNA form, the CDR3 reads TGTGCCAGCAGTTACTCACAGGGGTACGAGCAGTACGTC. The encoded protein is CASSYSQGYEQYV.

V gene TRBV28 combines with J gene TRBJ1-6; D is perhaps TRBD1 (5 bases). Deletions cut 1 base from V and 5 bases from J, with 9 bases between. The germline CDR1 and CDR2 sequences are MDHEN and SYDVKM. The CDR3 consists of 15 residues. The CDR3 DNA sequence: TGTGCCAGCAGTTTATTTCCAGGGAATAATTCACCCCTCCACTTT. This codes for CASSLFPGNNSPLHF.

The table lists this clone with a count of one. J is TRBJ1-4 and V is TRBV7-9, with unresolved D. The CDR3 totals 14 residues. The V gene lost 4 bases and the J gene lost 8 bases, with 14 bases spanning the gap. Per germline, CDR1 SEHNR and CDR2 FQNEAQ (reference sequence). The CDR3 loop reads CASSSRVPREKLFF. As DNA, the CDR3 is TGTGCCAGCAGCTCTCGGGTCCCCCGGGAAAAACTGTTTTTT.

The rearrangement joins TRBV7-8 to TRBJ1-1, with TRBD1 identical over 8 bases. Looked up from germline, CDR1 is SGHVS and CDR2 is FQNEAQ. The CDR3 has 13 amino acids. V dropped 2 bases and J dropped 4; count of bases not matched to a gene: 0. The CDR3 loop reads CASSLTGGTEAFF. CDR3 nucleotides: TGTGCCAGCAGCTTAACAGGGGGCACTGAAGCTTTCTTT.

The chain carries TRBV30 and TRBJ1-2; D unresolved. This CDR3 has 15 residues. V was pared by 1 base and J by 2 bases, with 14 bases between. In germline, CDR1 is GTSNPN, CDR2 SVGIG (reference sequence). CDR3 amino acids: CAWSAPRAENYGYTF. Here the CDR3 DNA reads TGTGCCTGGAGTGCCCCCAGAGCGGAGAACTATGGCTACACCTTC. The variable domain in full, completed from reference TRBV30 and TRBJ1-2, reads SQTIHQWPATLVQPVGSPLSLECTVEGTSNPNLYWYRQAAGRGLQLLFYSVGIGQISSEVPQNLSASRPQDRQFILSSKKLLLSDSGFYLCAWSAPRAENYGYTFGSGTRLTVV.

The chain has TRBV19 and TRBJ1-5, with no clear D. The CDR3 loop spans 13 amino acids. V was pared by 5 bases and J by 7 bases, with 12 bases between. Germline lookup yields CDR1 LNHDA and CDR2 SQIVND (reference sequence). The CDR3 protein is CASSRAGRQPQHF. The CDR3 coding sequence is TGTGCCAGTAGTCGGGCGGGCCGGCAGCCCCAGCATTTT.

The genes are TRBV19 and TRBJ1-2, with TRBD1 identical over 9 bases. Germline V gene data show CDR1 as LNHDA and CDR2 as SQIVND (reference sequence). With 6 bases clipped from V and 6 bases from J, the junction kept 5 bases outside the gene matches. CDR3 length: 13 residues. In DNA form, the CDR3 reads TGTGCCAGTAGAGGGGACAGGGAGGATGGCTACACCTTC. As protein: CASRGDREDGYTF.

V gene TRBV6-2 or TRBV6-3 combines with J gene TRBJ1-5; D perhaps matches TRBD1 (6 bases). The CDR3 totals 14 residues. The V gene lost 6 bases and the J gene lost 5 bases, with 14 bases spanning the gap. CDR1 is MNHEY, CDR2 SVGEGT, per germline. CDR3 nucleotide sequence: TGTGCCAGCAGCTCGGACAGTTCTTATCAGCCCCAGCATTTT. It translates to CASSSDSSYQPQHF.

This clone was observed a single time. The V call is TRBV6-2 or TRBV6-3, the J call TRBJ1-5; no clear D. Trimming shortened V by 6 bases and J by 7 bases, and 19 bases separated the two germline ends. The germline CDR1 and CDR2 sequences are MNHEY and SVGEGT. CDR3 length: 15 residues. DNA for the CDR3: TGTGCCAGCAGCCTAACTTTTTCATTAACCCAGCCCCAGCATTTT. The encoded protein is CASSLTFSLTQPQHF.

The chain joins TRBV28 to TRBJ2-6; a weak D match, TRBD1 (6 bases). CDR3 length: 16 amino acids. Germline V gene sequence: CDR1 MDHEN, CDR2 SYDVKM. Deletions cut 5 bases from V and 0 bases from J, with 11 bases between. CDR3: CASSTTGYSGANVLTF. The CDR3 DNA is TGTGCCAGCAGTACAACAGGGTACTCTGGGGCCAACGTCCTGACTTTC.

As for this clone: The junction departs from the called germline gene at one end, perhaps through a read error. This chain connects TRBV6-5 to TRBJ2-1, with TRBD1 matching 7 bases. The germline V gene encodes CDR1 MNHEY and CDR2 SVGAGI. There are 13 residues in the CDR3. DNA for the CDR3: TGTGCCAGCAGTTACTGGAGAGACAGGGAAGTAATCTTC. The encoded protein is CASSYWRDREVIF.

CDR3 nucleotides: TGTGCCAGCAAAATAGCCCTCCGAGACGGTGGCTACACCTTC. Translating it yields CASKIALRDGGYTF. The chain is built from TRBV6-6 and TRBJ1-2; D remains ambiguous. Germline V CDR1 and CDR2: MNHNY, SVGAGI (reference sequence). V lost 7 bases and J 7 bases, leaving 19 bases between the germline ends. The CDR3 sequence is 14 residues long.

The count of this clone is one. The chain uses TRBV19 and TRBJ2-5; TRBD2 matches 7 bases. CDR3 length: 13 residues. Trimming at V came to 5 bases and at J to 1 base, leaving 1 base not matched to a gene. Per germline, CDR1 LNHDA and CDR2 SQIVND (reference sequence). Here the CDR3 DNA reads TGTGCCAGTAGTGGGGGGGGCCAAGAGACCCAGTACTTC. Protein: CASSGGGQETQYF.

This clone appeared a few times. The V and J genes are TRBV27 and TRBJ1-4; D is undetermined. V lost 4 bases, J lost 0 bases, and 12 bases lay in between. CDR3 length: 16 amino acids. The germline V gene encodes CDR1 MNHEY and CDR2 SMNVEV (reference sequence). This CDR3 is CASSSRIGATNEKLFF. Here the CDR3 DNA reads TGTGCCAGCAGTTCGCGAATTGGTGCAACTAATGAAAAACTGTTTTTT.

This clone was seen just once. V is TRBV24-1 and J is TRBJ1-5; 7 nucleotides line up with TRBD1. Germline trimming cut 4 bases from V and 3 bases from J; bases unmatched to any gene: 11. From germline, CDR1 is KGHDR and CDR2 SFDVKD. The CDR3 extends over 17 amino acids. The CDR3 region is CATSDRFGTANNQPQHF. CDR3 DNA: TGTGCCACCAGTGACCGTTTCGGGACAGCGAACAATCAGCCCCAGCATTTT.

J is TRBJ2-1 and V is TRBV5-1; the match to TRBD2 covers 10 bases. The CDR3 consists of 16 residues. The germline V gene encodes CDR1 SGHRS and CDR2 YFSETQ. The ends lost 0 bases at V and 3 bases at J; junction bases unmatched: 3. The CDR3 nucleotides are TGCGCCAGCAGCTTGGAAAGCGGGAGGGTCTACAATGAGCAGTTCTTC. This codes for CASSLESGRVYNEQFF. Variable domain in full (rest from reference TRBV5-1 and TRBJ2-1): KAGVTQTPRYLIKTRGQQVTLSCSPISGHRSVSWYQQTPGQGLQFLFEYFSETQRNKGNFPGRFSGRQFSNSRSEMNVSTLELGDSALYLCASSLESGRVYNEQFFGPGTRLTVL.

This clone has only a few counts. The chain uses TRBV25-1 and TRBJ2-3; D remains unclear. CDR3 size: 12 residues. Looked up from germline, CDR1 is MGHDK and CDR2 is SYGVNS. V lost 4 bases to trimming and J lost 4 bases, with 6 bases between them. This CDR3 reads CASSAVADTQYF. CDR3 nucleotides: TGTGCCAGCAGTGCAGTTGCAGATACGCAGTATTTT.

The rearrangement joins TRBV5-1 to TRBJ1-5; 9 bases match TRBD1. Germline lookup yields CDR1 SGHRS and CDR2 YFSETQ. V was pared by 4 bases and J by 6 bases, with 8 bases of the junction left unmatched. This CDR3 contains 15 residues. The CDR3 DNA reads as TGCGCCAGCAGCGCCGACGGGACAGGGTTTCAGCCCCAGCATTTT. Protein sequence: CASSADGTGFQPQHF.

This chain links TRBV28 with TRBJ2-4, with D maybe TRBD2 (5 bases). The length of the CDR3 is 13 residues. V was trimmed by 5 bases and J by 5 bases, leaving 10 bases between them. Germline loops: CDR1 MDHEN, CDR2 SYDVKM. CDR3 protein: CASSGENENIQYF. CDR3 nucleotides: TGTGCCAGCAGTGGGGAGAACGAAAACATTCAGTACTTC.

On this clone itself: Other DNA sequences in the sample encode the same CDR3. Here the CDR3 DNA reads TGCGCCAGCAGCTTGGACAGCAGCAACTCACCCCTCCACTTT. Protein product: CASSLDSSNSPLHF. The V call is TRBV5-1, the J call TRBJ1-6; D ambiguous. CDR1 SGHRS and CDR2 YFSETQ come from the germline V gene. V was clipped by 0 bases and J by 10 bases, with 11 bases between them. The CDR3 runs to 14 residues.

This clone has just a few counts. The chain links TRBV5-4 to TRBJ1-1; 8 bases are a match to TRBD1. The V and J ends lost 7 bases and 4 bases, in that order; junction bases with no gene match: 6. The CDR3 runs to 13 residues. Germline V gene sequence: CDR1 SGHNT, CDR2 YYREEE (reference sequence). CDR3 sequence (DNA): TGTGCCAGCCGACAGGGGTTAGGCACTGAAGCTTTCTTT. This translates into CASRQGLGTEAFF.

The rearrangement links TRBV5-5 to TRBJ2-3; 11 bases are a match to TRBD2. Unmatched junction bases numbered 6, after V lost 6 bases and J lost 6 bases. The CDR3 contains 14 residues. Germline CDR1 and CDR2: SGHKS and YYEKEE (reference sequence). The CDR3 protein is CASTPSGGWDTQYF. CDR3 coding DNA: TGTGCCAGCACCCCTAGCGGGGGGTGGGATACGCAGTATTTT.

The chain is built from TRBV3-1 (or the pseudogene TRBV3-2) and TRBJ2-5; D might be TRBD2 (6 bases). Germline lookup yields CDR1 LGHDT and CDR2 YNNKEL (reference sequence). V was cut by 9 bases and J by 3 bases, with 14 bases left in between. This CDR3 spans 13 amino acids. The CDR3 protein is CASTLGGEETQYF. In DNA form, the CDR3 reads TGTGCCAGTACGCTCGGGGGAGAAGAGACCCAGTACTTC.

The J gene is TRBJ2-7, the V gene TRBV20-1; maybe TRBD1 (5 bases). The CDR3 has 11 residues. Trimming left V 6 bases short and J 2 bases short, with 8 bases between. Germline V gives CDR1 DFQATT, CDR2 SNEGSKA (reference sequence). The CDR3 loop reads CSAPTAYEQYV. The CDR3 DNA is TGCAGTGCCCCGACAGCCTACGAGCAGTACGTC.

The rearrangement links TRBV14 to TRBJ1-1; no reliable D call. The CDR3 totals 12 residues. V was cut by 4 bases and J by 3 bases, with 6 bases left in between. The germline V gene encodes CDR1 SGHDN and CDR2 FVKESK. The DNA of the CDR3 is TGTGCCAGCAGCCCGTCCTACACTGAAGCTTTCTTT. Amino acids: CASSPSYTEAFF.